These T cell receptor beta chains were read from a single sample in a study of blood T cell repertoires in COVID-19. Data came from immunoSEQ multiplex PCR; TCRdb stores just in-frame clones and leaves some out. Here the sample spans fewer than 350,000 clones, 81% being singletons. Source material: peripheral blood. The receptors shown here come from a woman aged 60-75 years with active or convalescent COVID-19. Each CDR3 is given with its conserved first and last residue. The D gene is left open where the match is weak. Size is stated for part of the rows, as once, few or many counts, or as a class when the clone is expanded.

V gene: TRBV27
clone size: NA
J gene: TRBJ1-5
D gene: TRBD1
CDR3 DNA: TGTGCCAGCACCTCATCGACAGGGGAAGGATGGAATCAGCCCCAGCATTTT
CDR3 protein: CASTSSTGEGWNQPQHF

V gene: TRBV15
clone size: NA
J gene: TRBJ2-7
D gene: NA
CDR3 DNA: TGTGCCACCCAATACGAACGGGGGAGCTCCTACGAGCAGTACTTC
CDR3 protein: CATQYERGSSYEQYF

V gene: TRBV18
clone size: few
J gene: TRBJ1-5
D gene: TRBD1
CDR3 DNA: TGTGCCAGCTCACCAGACAGGGGGAATCAGCCCCAGCATTTT
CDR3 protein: CASSPDRGNQPQHF

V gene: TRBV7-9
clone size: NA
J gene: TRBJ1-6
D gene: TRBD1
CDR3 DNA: TGTGCCAGCACCCCCGACAGGGGGAATTCACCCCTCCACTTT
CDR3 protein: CASTPDRGNSPLHF

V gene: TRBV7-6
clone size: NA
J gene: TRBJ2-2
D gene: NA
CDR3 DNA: TGTGCCAGCAGCCATCCCGGGCAGGGAACCGGGGAGCTGTTTTTT
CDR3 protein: CASSHPGQGTGELFF

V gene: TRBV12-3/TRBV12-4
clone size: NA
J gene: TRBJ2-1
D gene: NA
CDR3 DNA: TGTGCCAGCAGTTTACGACTACTCAATGAGCAGTTCTTC
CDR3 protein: CASSLRLLNEQFF

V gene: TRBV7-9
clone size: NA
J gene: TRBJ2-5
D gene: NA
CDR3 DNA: TGTGCCAGCAGCTTGACAGGGGAGGGAGAGACCCAGTACTTC
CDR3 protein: CASSLTGEGETQYF

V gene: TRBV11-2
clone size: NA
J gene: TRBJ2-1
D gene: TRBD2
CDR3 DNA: TGTGCCAGCAGCCCGGTCGGGGGGACCAAGGAGTTCTTC
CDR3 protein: CASSPVGGTKEFF

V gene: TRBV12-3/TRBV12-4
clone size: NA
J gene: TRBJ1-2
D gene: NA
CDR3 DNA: TGTGCCAGCAGTCCCGGGGGGGATGGCTACACCTTC
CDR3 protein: CASSPGGDGYTF

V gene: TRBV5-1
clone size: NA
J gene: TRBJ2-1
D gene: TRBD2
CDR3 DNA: TGCGCCAGCAGCCATGATAGCGGGGGGCCCTACAATGAGCAGTTCTTC
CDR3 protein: CASSHDSGGPYNEQFF

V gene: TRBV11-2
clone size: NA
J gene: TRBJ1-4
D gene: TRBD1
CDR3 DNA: TGTGCCAGCAGCTTAAGGGGGGACAGGGTGAATGAAAAACTGTTTTTT
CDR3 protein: CASSLRGDRVNEKLFF

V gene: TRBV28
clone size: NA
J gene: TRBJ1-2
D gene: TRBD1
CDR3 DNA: TGTGCCAGCGGGACAGCCAACTATGGCTACACCTTC
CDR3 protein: CASGTANYGYTF

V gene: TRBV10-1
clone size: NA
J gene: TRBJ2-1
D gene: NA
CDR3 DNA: TGCGCCAGCAGTGACCAACAGGGGGGGATTTACAATGAGCAGTTCTTC
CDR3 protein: CASSDQQGGIYNEQFF

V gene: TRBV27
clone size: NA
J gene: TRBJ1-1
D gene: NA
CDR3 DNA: TGTGCCAGCAGTCCCCGGGGACAGAACACTGAAGCTTTCTTT
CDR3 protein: CASSPRGQNTEAFF

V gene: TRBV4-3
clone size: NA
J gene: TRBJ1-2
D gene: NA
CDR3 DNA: TGCGCCAGCAGCGAGGACTCAAACCTTAACTATGGCTACACCTTC
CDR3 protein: CASSEDSNLNYGYTF

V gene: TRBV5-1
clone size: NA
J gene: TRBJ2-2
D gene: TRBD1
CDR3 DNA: TGCGCCAGCAGCGCCGAGGACAGGGGGCAAGGTGCCGGGGAGCTGTTTTTT
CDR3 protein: CASSAEDRGQGAGELFF

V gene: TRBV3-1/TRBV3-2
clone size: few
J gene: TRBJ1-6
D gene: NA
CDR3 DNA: TGTGCCAGCAGCCAAGGACAGTACCATTCACCCCTCCACTTT
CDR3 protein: CASSQGQYHSPLHF

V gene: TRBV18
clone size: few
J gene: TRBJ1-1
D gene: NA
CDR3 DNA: TGTGCCAGCTCCCAGGGAACTGAAGCTTTCTTT
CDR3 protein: CASSQGTEAFF

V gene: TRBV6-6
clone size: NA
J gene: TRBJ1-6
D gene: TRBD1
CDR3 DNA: TGTGCCAGCAGAGCAGGGGGGAGTTCACCCCTCCACTTT
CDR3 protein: CASRAGGSSPLHF

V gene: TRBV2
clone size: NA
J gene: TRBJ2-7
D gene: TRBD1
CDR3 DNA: TGTGCCAGCAGTGTTCAGGGGGATCTCTACGAGCAGTACTTC
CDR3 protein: CASSVQGDLYEQYF

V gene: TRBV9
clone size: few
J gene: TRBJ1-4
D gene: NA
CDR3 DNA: TGTGCCAGCAGCGGTACCGGGGGGCCAAGTGAAAAACTGTTTTTT
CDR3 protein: CASSGTGGPSEKLFF

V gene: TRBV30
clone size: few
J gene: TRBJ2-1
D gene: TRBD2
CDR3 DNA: TGTGCCTGGATACGGGGAGGAGCGGGGGGGCAGCAGTTCTTC
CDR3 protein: CAWIRGGAGGQQFF

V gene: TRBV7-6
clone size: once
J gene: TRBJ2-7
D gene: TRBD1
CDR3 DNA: TGTGCCAGCAGCTTAGGGGACAGGGGGACGGCTGGCTACGAGCAGTACTTC
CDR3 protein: CASSLGDRGTAGYEQYF